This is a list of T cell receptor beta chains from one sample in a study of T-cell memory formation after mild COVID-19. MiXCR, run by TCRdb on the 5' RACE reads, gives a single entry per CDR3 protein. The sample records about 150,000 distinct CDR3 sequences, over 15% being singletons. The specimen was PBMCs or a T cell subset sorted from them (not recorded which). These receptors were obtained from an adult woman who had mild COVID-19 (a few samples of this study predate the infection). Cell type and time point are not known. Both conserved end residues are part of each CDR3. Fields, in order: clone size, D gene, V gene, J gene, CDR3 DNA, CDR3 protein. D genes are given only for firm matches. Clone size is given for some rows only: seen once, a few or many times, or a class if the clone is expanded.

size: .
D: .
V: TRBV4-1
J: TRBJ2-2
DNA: TGCGCCAGCAGCCAAGAGGGGGTCAGTTGGGATGGCACCGGGGAGCTGTTTTTT
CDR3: CASSQEGVSWDGTGELFF

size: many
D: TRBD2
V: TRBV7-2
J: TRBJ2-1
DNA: TGTGCCAGCAGCTCCGTAGCGGGAGCTAGGAATGAGCAGTTCTTC
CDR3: CASSSVAGARNEQFF

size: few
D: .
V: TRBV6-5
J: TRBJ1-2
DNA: TGTGCCAGCAGGCGGGACCGCCTCGAGGGCTACACCTTC
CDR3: CASRRDRLEGYTF

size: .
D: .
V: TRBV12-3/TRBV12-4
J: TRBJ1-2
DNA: TGTGCCAGCAGTTGGCGCGCGGGGAGTTATGGCTACACCTTC
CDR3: CASSWRAGSYGYTF

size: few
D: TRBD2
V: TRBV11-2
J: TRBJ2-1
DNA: TGTGCCAGCAGCCCGTGGGGGACTAGTGGCTACAATGAGCAGTTCTTC
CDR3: CASSPWGTSGYNEQFF

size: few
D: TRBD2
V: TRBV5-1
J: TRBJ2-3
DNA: TGCGCCAGCAGCTTAAGGAATTTCGAGCGGGAGAGCGGCACAGATACGCAGTATTTT
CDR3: CASSLRNFERESGTDTQYF

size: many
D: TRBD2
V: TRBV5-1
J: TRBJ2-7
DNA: TGCGCCAGCAGCTTGGGTCTAGCGGGGTCCTACGAGCAGTACTTC
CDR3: CASSLGLAGSYEQYF

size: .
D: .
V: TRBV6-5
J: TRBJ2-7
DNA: TGTGCCAGCAGTTACGGGACACTTGACGTCTACGAGCAGTACTTC
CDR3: CASSYGTLDVYEQYF

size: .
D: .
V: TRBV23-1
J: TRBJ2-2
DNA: TGCGCCAGCAGCCTCAAGGGCAACCTCGGGGAGCTGTTTTTT
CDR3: CASSLKGNLGELFF

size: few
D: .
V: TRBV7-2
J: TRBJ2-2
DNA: TGTGCCAGCAGCTCCGGACCGGCCCCGAGTACCGGGGAGCTGTTTTTT
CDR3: CASSSGPAPSTGELFF

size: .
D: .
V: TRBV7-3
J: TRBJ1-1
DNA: TGTGCCAGCAGCGCCGACGGGGGCAACACTGAAGCTTTCTTT
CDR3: CASSADGGNTEAFF

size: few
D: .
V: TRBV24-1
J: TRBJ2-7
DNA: TGTGCCACCAGTGACCGTCCGACAACCGGGGGCCACGAGCAGTACTTC
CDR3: CATSDRPTTGGHEQYF

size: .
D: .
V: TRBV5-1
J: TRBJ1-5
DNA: TGCGCCAGCAGCTTGGGGGTAGCCAATCAGCCCCAGCATTTT
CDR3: CASSLGVANQPQHF

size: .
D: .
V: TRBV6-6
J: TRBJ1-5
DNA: TGTGCCAGCAGTCAGGGTTTGGCGGAAAGTAGCAATCAGCCCCAGCATTTT
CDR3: CASSQGLAESSNQPQHF

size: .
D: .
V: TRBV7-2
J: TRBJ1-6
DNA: TGTGCCAGCAGCACCAGGAACCACGGGGACTCACCCCTCCACTTT
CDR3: CASSTRNHGDSPLHF

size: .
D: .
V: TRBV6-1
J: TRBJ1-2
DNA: TGTGCCAGCAGTGAGGCGACAGGATCTGGCTACACCTTC
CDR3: CASSEATGSGYTF

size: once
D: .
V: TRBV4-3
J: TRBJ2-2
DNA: TGCGCCAGCAGCCAAGATGCGAAGCCCGGGGAGCTGTTTTTT
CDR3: CASSQDAKPGELFF